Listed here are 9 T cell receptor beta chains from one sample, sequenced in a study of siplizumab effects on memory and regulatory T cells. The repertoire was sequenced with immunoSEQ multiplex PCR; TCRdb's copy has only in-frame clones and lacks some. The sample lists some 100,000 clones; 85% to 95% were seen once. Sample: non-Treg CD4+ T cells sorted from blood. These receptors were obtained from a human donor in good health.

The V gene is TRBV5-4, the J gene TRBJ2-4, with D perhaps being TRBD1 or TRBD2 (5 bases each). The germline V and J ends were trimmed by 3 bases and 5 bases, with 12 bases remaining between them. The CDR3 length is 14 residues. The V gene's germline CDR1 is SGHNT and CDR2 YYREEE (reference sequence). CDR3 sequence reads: CASSSGQNQNIQYF. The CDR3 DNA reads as TGTGCCAGCAGCTCGGGGCAGAATCAAAACATTCAGTACTTC.

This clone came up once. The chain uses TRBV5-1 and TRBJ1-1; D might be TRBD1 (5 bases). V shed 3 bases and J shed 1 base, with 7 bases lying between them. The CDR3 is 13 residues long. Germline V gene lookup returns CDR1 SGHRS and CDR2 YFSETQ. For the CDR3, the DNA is TGCGCCAGCAGCTGGGGGTCGAACACTGAAGCTTTCTTT. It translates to CASSWGSNTEAFF.

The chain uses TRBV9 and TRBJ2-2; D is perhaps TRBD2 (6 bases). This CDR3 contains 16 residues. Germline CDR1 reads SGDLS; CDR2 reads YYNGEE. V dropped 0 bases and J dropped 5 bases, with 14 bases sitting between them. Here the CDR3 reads CASSVVADRRTGELFF. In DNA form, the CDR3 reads TGTGCCAGCAGCGTAGTAGCGGATAGACGTACCGGGGAGCTGTTTTTT.

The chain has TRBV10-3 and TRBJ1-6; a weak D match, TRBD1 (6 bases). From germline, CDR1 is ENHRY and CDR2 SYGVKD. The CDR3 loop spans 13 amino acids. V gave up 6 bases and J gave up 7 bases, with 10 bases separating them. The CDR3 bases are TGTGCCATCAGCCGGGACACAAATTCACCCCTCCACTTT. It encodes CAISRDTNSPLHF.

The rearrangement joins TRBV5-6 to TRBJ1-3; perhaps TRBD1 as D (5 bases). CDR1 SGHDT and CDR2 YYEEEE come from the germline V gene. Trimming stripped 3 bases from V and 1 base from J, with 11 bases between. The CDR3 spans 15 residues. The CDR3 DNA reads TGTGCCAGCAGCTGGACATCGGCGTCTGGAAACACCATATATTTT. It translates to CASSWTSASGNTIYF.

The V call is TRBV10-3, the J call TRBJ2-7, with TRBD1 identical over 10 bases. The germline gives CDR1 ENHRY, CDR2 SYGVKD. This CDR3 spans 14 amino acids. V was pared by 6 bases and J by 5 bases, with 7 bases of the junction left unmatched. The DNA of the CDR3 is TGTGCCATCAGCCTAGGGACAGGGGTCCACGAGCAGTACTTC. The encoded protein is CAISLGTGVHEQYF.

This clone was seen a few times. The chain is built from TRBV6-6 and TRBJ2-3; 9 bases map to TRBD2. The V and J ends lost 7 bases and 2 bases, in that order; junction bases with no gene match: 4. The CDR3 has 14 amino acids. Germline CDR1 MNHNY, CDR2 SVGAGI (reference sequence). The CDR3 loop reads CASMPSGNTDTQYF. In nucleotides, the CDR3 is TGTGCCAGCATGCCTAGCGGGAACACAGATACGCAGTATTTT.

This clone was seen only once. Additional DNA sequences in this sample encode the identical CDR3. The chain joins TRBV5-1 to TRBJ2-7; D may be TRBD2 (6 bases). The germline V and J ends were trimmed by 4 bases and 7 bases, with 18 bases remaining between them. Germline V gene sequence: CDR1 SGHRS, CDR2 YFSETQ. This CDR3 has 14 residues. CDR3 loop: CASSLSPGTGEQYF. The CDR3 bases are TGCGCCAGCAGCCTCTCCCCAGGGACTGGGGAGCAGTACTTC.

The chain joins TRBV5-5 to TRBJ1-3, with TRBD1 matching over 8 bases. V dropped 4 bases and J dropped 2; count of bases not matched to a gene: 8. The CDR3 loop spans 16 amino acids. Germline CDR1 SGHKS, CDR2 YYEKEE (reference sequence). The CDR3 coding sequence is TGTGCCAGCAGCCATAATGACAGGGGTACTGGAAACACCATATATTTT. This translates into CASSHNDRGTGNTIYF.